In this sample, the clone carrying this T cell receptor beta chain turned up many times. Unique molecular identifiers were included in an RNA-based 3' RACE TCR library. One entry per CDR3 protein, called by TCRdb with MiXCR from the 3' RACE reads. The sample lists fewer than 100,000 distinct CDR3 sequences, 6% to 8.5% occurring once. The data were obtained in a study of HIV-infected children after antiretroviral therapy interruption. CDR3 length: 14 residues. Unmatched junction bases numbered 5, after V lost 2 bases and J lost 6 bases. The germline gives CDR1 MNHNY, CDR2 SVGAGI (reference sequence). The treatment denotes: PENTA 11 planned treatment interruption arm or continuous ART arm.

The sequences come from CD45RA+ CD4+ T cells from PBMCs, pooled from several time points, collected from a donor given antiretroviral therapy, either interrupted or continuous. Subset specified: naive CD4+ CD45RA+ CD45RO- T cells. The clonotype was recovered from a pool of human donors with HIV. The chain couples TRBV6-6 to TRBJ2-3; 7 nucleotides match TRBD2. The CDR3 DNA reads as TGTGCCAGCAGTTACCCCGGGGGGTCCGATACGCAGTATTTT. Protein: CASSYPGGSDTQYF.